This entry is about one T cell receptor (beta chain). Its specificity is not known. This sample is drawn from a study of T-cell memory formation after mild COVID-19. TCRdb passed the 5' RACE reads through MiXCR, listing each CDR3 protein once. The sample shows approximately 480,000 distinct CDR3 sequences, about 20% of them seen only once. The germline CDR1 and CDR2 sequences are GTSNPN and SVGIG (reference sequence). Trimming pared 2 bases from V and 6 bases from J, leaving 11 bases between. The CDR3 is 13 residues long. Findings and caveats of the study: CD8+ contracting clones occupied EMRA, while CD4+ ones occupied mainly CM and EM.

The receptor was derived from an adult woman who had mild COVID-19 (a few samples of this study predate the infection). Cell type and time point are not known. The V gene is TRBV30, the J gene TRBJ1-5; tentative D call: TRBD1 (6 bases). Input material: PBMCs or a T cell subset sorted from them (not recorded which). The CDR3 DNA follows: TGTGCCTGGAGTAGGGGGGCGCGTCAGCCCCAGCATTTT. Protein product: CAWSRGARQPQHF.